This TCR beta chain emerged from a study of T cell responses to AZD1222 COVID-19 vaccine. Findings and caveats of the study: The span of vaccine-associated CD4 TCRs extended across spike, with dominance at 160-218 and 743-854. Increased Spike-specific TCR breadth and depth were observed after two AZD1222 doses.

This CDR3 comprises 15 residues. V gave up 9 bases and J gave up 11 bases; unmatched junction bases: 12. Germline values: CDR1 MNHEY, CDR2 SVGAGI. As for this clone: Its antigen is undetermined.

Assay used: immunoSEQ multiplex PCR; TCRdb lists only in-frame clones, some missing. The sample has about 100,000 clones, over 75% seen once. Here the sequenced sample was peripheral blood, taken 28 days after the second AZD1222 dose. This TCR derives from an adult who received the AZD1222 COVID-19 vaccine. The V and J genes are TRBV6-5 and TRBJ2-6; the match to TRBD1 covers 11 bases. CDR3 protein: CASNPGTGQGDVLTF. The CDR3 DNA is TGTGCCAGTAACCCTGGGACGGGACAGGGGGACGTCCTGACTTTC.